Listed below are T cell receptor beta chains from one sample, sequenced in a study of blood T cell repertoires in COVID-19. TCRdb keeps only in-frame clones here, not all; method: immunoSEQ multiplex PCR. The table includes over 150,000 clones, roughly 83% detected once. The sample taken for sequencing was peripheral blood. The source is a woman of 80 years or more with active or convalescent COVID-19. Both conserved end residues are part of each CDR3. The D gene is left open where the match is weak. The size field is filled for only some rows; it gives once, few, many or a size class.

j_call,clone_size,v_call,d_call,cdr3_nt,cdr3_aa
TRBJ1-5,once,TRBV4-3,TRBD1,TGCGCCAGCAGACACACAAGTCCGGGCCTGGGGCAGGGGGACCAGCCCCAGCATTTT,CASRHTSPGLGQGDQPQHF
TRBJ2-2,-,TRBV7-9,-,TGTGCCAGCAGCTCGACAGCCGACACCGGGGAGCTGTTTTTT,CASSSTADTGELFF
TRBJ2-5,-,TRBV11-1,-,TGTGCCAGCAGCTTAGGGGGAGCGATCCAAGAGACCCAGTACTTC,CASSLGGAIQETQYF
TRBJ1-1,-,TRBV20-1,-,TGCAGTGCTCCCCGTAACACTGAAGCTTTCTTT,CSAPRNTEAFF
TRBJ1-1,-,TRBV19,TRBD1,TGTGCCAGTAGTGCAAGCCGGGACAGACCGAACACTGAAGCTTTCTTT,CASSASRDRPNTEAFF
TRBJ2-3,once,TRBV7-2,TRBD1,TGTGCCAGCAGCTTTACAGGGGGCGGCACAGATACGCAGTATTTT,CASSFTGGGTDTQYF
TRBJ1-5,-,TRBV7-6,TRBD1,TGTGCCAGCAGCTTAGGGGGACAGGGATATCAGCCCCAGCATTTT,CASSLGGQGYQPQHF
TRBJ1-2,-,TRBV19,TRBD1,TGTGCCAGTAGTCCCGCCCGGGACAGCGTCTATGGCTACACCTTC,CASSPARDSVYGYTF
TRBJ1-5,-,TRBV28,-,TGTGCCAGCAGCCAAAACAGAGGGCAGCCCCAGCATTTT,CASSQNRGQPQHF
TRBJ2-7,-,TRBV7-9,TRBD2,TGTGCCAGCGGCACTAGCGGGACCTACGAGCAGTACTTC,CASGTSGTYEQYF
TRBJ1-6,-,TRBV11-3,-,TGTGCCAGCAGCTACAACCTACGGACAGCAAACCTTAATTCACCCCTCCACTTT,CASSYNLRTANLNSPLHF
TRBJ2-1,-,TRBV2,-,TGTGCCAGCAGTGAAATGGAGGGATTGGAGCAGTTCTTC,CASSEMEGLEQFF
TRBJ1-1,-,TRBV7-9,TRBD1,TGTGCCAGCAGCTCTACAGGGGGCGCCGAAGCTTTCTTT,CASSSTGGAEAFF
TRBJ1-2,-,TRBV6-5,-,TGTGCCAGCAGTTACTCGAAGCGGGGCGGCGGCTACACCTTC,CASSYSKRGGGYTF
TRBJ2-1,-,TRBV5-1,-,TGCGCCAGCGGGGGGGGACACCTAACCTACAATGAGCAGTTCTTC,CASGGGHLTYNEQFF
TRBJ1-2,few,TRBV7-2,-,TGTGCCAGCAGCCCCCAACAGACGCTCTATGGCTACACCTTC,CASSPQQTLYGYTF
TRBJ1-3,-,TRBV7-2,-,TGTGCCAGCAGCGGCCCCTGGGGAGGCCTTTCTGGAAACACCATATATTTT,CASSGPWGGLSGNTIYF
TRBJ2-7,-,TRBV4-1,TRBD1,TGCGCCAGCAGCCAAGCCTACCCCGGGACAGGGAAGGTTCTGGGCTCCTACGAGCAGTACTTC,CASSQAYPGTGKVLGSYEQYF
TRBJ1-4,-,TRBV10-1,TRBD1,TGCGCCACCCAACAGGGGCTTAATGAAAAACTGTTTTTT,CATQQGLNEKLFF
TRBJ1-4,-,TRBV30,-,TGTGCCTGGAGTACAGTGGGAGCTAATGAAAAACTGTTTTTT,CAWSTVGANEKLFF
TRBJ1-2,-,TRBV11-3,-,TGTGCCAGCAGCTTAGTCGCGGGGGGCGGGGGCAATCGCCTCGGCTACACCTTC,CASSLVAGGGGNRLGYTF
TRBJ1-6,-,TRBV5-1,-,TGCGCCAGCAGCGAGGGTCGGGATTCGCGTGCCCTCCACTTT,CASSEGRDSRALHF
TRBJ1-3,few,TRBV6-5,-,TGTGCCAGCACCACGGGGGGAAGAAACACCATATATTTT,CASTTGGRNTIYF
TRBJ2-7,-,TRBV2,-,TGTGCCAGCAGTATACAGGGATACGAGCAGTACTTC,CASSIQGYEQYF
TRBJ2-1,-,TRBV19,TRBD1,TGTGCCAGTAGTATTAGTCAGGGGGCGAATTACAATGAGCAGTTCTTC,CASSISQGANYNEQFF
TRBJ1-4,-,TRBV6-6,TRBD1,TGTGCCAGCAGTTACTCGCCAGGGACAGGGGGCGAAAAACTGTTTTTT,CASSYSPGTGGEKLFF
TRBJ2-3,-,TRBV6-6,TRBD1,TGTGCCAGCAGTTACGATACAGGGGGCATGTCAGATACGCAGTATTTT,CASSYDTGGMSDTQYF
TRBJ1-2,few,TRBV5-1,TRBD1,TGCGCCAGCAGCTTGGCGGGACAGGGGTCTGGGGGCTACACCTTC,CASSLAGQGSGGYTF
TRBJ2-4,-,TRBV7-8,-,TGTGCCAGCAGCCTAATTCGAGGCAGGGAAGGGAACATTCAGTACTTC,CASSLIRGREGNIQYF
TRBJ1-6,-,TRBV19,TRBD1,TGTGCCAGTAGTATAGAGCGACAGGGACAAAATTCACCCCTCCACTTT,CASSIERQGQNSPLHF
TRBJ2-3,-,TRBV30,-,TGTGCCTGGAGCGTAGAGGGCTATACGCAGTATTTT,CAWSVEGYTQYF
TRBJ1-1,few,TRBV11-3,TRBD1,TGTGCCAGCAGCTTAGAGGGGACAGGTACTTTCTTT,CASSLEGTGTFF
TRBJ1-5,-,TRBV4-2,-,TGTGCCAGCAGCCAAGTAGTCAGGGGCGCACTCAATCAGCCCCAGCATTTT,CASSQVVRGALNQPQHF
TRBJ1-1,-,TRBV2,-,TGTGCCGGAGAGGGCGACCTGAGCACTGAAGCTTTCTTT,CAGEGDLSTEAFF
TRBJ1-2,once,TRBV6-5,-,TGTGCCAGCAGTTACCTAGGTCCGGACTATGGCTACACCTTC,CASSYLGPDYGYTF
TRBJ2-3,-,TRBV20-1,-,TGCAGTGCTAGCAACGCCGGTACGCAGTATTTT,CSASNAGTQYF
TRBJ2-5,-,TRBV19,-,TGTGCCAGTAGTATGGGGGGAGCCTTAAAGGGGAAGGAGACCCAGTACTTC,CASSMGGALKGKETQYF
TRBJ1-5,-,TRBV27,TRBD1,TGTGCCAGCAGTCGAACCCCACAGGGGTCCAGCAATCAGCCCCAGCATTTT,CASSRTPQGSSNQPQHF
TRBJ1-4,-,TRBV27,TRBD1,TGTGCCAGCAGTTTACGGGGACAGGGAGGGGAAAAACTGTTTTTT,CASSLRGQGGEKLFF
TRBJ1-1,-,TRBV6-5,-,TGTGCCAGCAGTTACTCGGAACCAGGTGAAGCTTTCTTT,CASSYSEPGEAFF
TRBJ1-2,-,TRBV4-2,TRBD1,TGTGCCAGCAGCCAAGGCCCCGAGACAGGGATGGGCTACACCTTC,CASSQGPETGMGYTF
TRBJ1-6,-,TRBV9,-,TGTGCCAGCAGCCCGGACAGCTTCAATTCACCCCTCCACTTT,CASSPDSFNSPLHF